These T cell receptor beta chains were read from a single sample in a study of T cell responses to AZD1222 COVID-19 vaccine. Repertoires were generated with immunoSEQ multiplex PCR, while TCRdb's copy carries only in-frame clones and drops some. The sample lists 120,000 or so clones, 85% to 90% occurring once. Sequencing was performed on peripheral blood, taken on day 0 of AZD1222 vaccination. These receptor sequences come from an adult in good health. Both conserved end residues are part of each CDR3. A D gene is named only where the DNA matches it firmly. The size field is filled for only some rows; it gives once, few, many or a size class.

cdr3_aa: CASSPDSNPLYGYTF
cdr3_nt: TGTGCCAGCAGCCCAGACAGTAACCCGCTCTATGGCTACACCTTC
v_call: TRBV2
cdr3_length: 15
clone_size: NA
j_call: TRBJ1-2
d_call: NA

cdr3_aa: CASSLAKSSGSGRNEQFF
cdr3_nt: TGTGCCAGCAGTCTGGCGAAGTCTAGCGGGAGTGGGCGGAATGAGCAGTTCTTC
v_call: TRBV7-3
cdr3_length: 18
clone_size: NA
j_call: TRBJ2-1
d_call: TRBD2

cdr3_aa: CASSSPGTSLYEQFF
cdr3_nt: TGTGCCAGCAGTTCACCCGGGACTAGTCTCTATGAGCAGTTCTTC
v_call: TRBV28
cdr3_length: 15
clone_size: NA
j_call: TRBJ2-1
d_call: TRBD2

cdr3_aa: CASSSRVGPNQPQHF
cdr3_nt: TGTGCCAGCAGCTCCCGAGTTGGGCCCAATCAGCCCCAGCATTTT
v_call: TRBV7-2
cdr3_length: 15
clone_size: few
j_call: TRBJ1-5
d_call: NA

cdr3_aa: CASSRQDDTEAFF
cdr3_nt: TGCGCCTCATCTAGACAGGACGACACTGAAGCTTTCTTT
v_call: TRBV10-2
cdr3_length: 13
clone_size: NA
j_call: TRBJ1-1
d_call: NA

cdr3_aa: CASSRSHSPLHF
cdr3_nt: TGTGCCAGCAGCCGTTCTCATTCACCCCTCCACTTT
v_call: TRBV13
cdr3_length: 12
clone_size: NA
j_call: TRBJ1-6
d_call: NA

cdr3_aa: CASSLRDTNTGELFF
cdr3_nt: TGTGCCAGCAGTTTACGGGACACCAACACCGGGGAGCTGTTTTTT
v_call: TRBV27
cdr3_length: 15
clone_size: NA
j_call: TRBJ2-2
d_call: NA

cdr3_aa: CASSRSRQETQYF
cdr3_nt: TGTGCCAGCAGTCGCTCGCGTCAAGAGACCCAGTACTTC
v_call: TRBV6-5
cdr3_length: 13
clone_size: NA
j_call: TRBJ2-5
d_call: NA

cdr3_aa: CASSWRQGRGYTF
cdr3_nt: TGTGCCAGCAGTTGGAGGCAGGGGAGAGGCTACACCTTC
v_call: TRBV25-1
cdr3_length: 13
clone_size: NA
j_call: TRBJ1-2
d_call: NA

cdr3_aa: CASSFTGLAGGEQFF
cdr3_nt: TGTGCCAGCAGCTTTACGGGACTAGCAGGTGGTGAGCAGTTCTTC
v_call: TRBV9
cdr3_length: 15
clone_size: NA
j_call: TRBJ2-1
d_call: TRBD2

cdr3_aa: CASSSRIRGRTEAFF
cdr3_nt: TGTGCCAGCAGCTCCCGGATCAGGGGAAGGACTGAAGCTTTCTTT
v_call: TRBV5-6
cdr3_length: 15
clone_size: NA
j_call: TRBJ1-1
d_call: NA

cdr3_aa: CASSSSGVLDTQYF
cdr3_nt: TGCGCCAGCAGCTCGAGCGGGGTTCTCGATACGCAGTATTTT
v_call: TRBV5-1
cdr3_length: 14
clone_size: NA
j_call: TRBJ2-3
d_call: TRBD2

cdr3_aa: CASSSGRTQETQYF
cdr3_nt: TGCGCCAGCAGCTCCGGACGGACCCAAGAGACCCAGTACTTC
v_call: TRBV5-1
cdr3_length: 14
clone_size: NA
j_call: TRBJ2-5
d_call: NA

cdr3_aa: CASSLGQETYGYTF
cdr3_nt: TGCGCCAGCAGCTTGGGACAGGAGACCTATGGCTACACCTTC
v_call: TRBV5-1
cdr3_length: 14
clone_size: once
j_call: TRBJ1-2
d_call: NA

cdr3_aa: CASSSGLVVETQYF
cdr3_nt: TGTGCCAGCAGCTCGGGACTAGTCGTGGAGACCCAGTACTTC
v_call: TRBV5-6
cdr3_length: 14
clone_size: NA
j_call: TRBJ2-5
d_call: TRBD2

cdr3_aa: CASSYRAEAFF
cdr3_nt: TGTGCCAGCAGTTATAGGGCTGAAGCTTTCTTT
v_call: TRBV6-5
cdr3_length: 11
clone_size: few
j_call: TRBJ1-1
d_call: NA

cdr3_aa: CASSSQGESHYGYTF
cdr3_nt: TGCGCCAGCAGCTCACAGGGGGAATCGCACTATGGCTACACCTTC
v_call: TRBV5-1
cdr3_length: 15
clone_size: NA
j_call: TRBJ1-2
d_call: TRBD1

cdr3_aa: CASSLGLLAHF
cdr3_nt: TGTGCCAGCAGCCTGGGACTCCTTGCGCATTTT
v_call: TRBV3-1/TRBV3-2
cdr3_length: 11
clone_size: NA
j_call: TRBJ2-3
d_call: NA

cdr3_aa: CASSLSPGREGFSPLHF
cdr3_nt: TGTGCCAGCAGTTTATCCCCCGGACGGGAGGGCTTCTCACCCCTCCACTTT
v_call: TRBV27
cdr3_length: 17
clone_size: NA
j_call: TRBJ1-6
d_call: NA

cdr3_aa: CASSLDPTGQSYGYTF
cdr3_nt: TGTGCCAGCAGCTTGGATCCCACGGGACAGTCTTATGGCTACACCTTC
v_call: TRBV5-6
cdr3_length: 16
clone_size: NA
j_call: TRBJ1-2
d_call: TRBD1

cdr3_aa: CASSLVADRTDTQYF
cdr3_nt: TGTGCCAGCAGCTTAGTTGCGGATCGCACAGATACGCAGTATTTT
v_call: TRBV11-1
cdr3_length: 15
clone_size: once
j_call: TRBJ2-3
d_call: NA

cdr3_aa: CASSLVSPDTQYF
cdr3_nt: TGTGCCAGCAGCTTAGTCAGTCCGGATACGCAGTATTTT
v_call: TRBV11-2
cdr3_length: 13
clone_size: NA
j_call: TRBJ2-3
d_call: NA

cdr3_aa: CATFYPGKVRTFSVSGNTIYF
cdr3_nt: TGTGCCACCTTTTACCCCGGTAAAGTGCGAACCTTCTCCGTCTCTGGAAACACCATATATTTT
v_call: TRBV19
cdr3_length: 21
clone_size: NA
j_call: TRBJ1-3
d_call: NA

cdr3_aa: CASSLRDRGLGEQYF
cdr3_nt: TGTGCCAGCAGCTTAAGGGACAGGGGGCTCGGCGAGCAGTACTTC
v_call: TRBV7-9
cdr3_length: 15
clone_size: NA
j_call: TRBJ2-7
d_call: TRBD1

cdr3_aa: CASSPPRTGAGNTIYF
cdr3_nt: TGTGCCAGCAGCCCCCCGCGGACAGGGGCTGGAAACACCATATATTTT
v_call: TRBV5-6
cdr3_length: 16
clone_size: NA
j_call: TRBJ1-3
d_call: TRBD1

cdr3_aa: CASSEGRREGPETQYF
cdr3_nt: TGCGCCAGCAGTGAGGGCCGGCGGGAAGGCCCAGAGACCCAGTACTTC
v_call: TRBV10-1
cdr3_length: 16
clone_size: NA
j_call: TRBJ2-5
d_call: NA

cdr3_aa: CASSSGTNQPQHF
cdr3_nt: TGTGCCAGCAGCTCAGGGACGAATCAGCCCCAGCATTTT
v_call: TRBV11-2
cdr3_length: 13
clone_size: NA
j_call: TRBJ1-5
d_call: NA

cdr3_aa: CASSPTSGDEQFF
cdr3_nt: TGTGCCAGCTCACCGACATCGGGCGATGAGCAGTTCTTC
v_call: TRBV18
cdr3_length: 13
clone_size: NA
j_call: TRBJ2-1
d_call: NA

cdr3_aa: CASRPTRGYSYEQYF
cdr3_nt: TGTGCCAGCAGGCCTACTAGGGGTTACTCCTACGAGCAGTACTTC
v_call: TRBV6-2/TRBV6-3
cdr3_length: 15
clone_size: NA
j_call: TRBJ2-7
d_call: NA

cdr3_aa: CASSLARGLGTEAFF
cdr3_nt: TGTGCCAGCAGCTTAGCGCGGGGGCTGGGCACTGAAGCTTTCTTT
v_call: TRBV7-9
cdr3_length: 15
clone_size: NA
j_call: TRBJ1-1
d_call: NA

cdr3_aa: CASSTGTGLTEAFF
cdr3_nt: TGTGCCAGCAGTACCGGGACAGGGCTCACTGAAGCTTTCTTT
v_call: TRBV6-5
cdr3_length: 14
clone_size: NA
j_call: TRBJ1-1
d_call: TRBD1

cdr3_aa: CASSRTGPNTEAFF
cdr3_nt: TGTGCCAGCTCAAGGACAGGGCCGAACACTGAAGCTTTCTTT
v_call: TRBV18
cdr3_length: 14
clone_size: NA
j_call: TRBJ1-1
d_call: TRBD1

cdr3_aa: CASSPPTAQETQYF
cdr3_nt: TGTGCCAGCTCACCACCTACAGCTCAAGAGACCCAGTACTTC
v_call: TRBV18
cdr3_length: 14
clone_size: NA
j_call: TRBJ2-5
d_call: NA

cdr3_aa: CASSPTQADTQYF
cdr3_nt: TGTGCCAGCAGCCCCACCCAGGCAGATACGCAGTATTTT
v_call: TRBV11-3
cdr3_length: 13
clone_size: NA
j_call: TRBJ2-3
d_call: NA

cdr3_aa: CASSERESTDTVTYEQYF
cdr3_nt: TGTGCCAGCAGTGAACGAGAATCCACCGACACAGTAACCTACGAGCAGTACTTC
v_call: TRBV6-1
cdr3_length: 18
clone_size: NA
j_call: TRBJ2-7
d_call: NA

cdr3_aa: CASSRPDRGTEAFF
cdr3_nt: TGTGCCAGCAGCCGCCCCGACAGGGGAACTGAAGCTTTCTTT
v_call: TRBV7-3
cdr3_length: 14
clone_size: NA
j_call: TRBJ1-1
d_call: TRBD1

cdr3_aa: CASSVWQPIYNEQFF
cdr3_nt: TGCGCCAGCAGCGTGTGGCAGCCGATATACAATGAGCAGTTCTTC
v_call: TRBV5-1
cdr3_length: 15
clone_size: NA
j_call: TRBJ2-1
d_call: NA

cdr3_aa: CASSPRAGELFF
cdr3_nt: TGTGCCAGCAGTCCCAGGGCCGGGGAGCTGTTTTTT
v_call: TRBV12-3/TRBV12-4
cdr3_length: 12
clone_size: NA
j_call: TRBJ2-2
d_call: NA

cdr3_aa: CASSLQTGTQETQYF
cdr3_nt: TGTGCCAGCAGCCTGCAGACAGGGACGCAAGAGACCCAGTACTTC
v_call: TRBV4-2
cdr3_length: 15
clone_size: NA
j_call: TRBJ2-5
d_call: TRBD1

cdr3_aa: CASSLERAGYTF
cdr3_nt: TGCGCCAGCAGCTTGGAGCGGGCTGGCTACACCTTC
v_call: TRBV5-1
cdr3_length: 12
clone_size: NA
j_call: TRBJ1-2
d_call: NA

cdr3_aa: CASSLDSGYNEQFF
cdr3_nt: TGCGCCAGCAGCTTGGATAGCGGATACAATGAGCAGTTCTTC
v_call: TRBV5-1
cdr3_length: 14
clone_size: NA
j_call: TRBJ2-1
d_call: NA

cdr3_aa: CASSLPGGPYEQYF
cdr3_nt: TGTGCCAGCAGTTTACCGGGAGGGCCGTACGAGCAGTACTTC
v_call: TRBV28
cdr3_length: 14
clone_size: NA
j_call: TRBJ2-7
d_call: TRBD2

cdr3_aa: CASSSGTGGDYGYTF
cdr3_nt: TGCGCCAGCAGCTCCGGGACAGGGGGCGATTATGGCTACACCTTC
v_call: TRBV5-1
cdr3_length: 15
clone_size: NA
j_call: TRBJ1-2
d_call: TRBD1

cdr3_aa: CASSVLAGRDTQYF
cdr3_nt: TGTGCCAGCAGTGTCCTAGCGGGACGAGATACGCAGTATTTT
v_call: TRBV2
cdr3_length: 14
clone_size: NA
j_call: TRBJ2-3
d_call: TRBD2